The source of this T cell receptor beta chain is a study of cytomegalovirus exposure and HLA in healthy donors. The PCR employed 60 Vbeta primers together with 13 Jbeta primers. Generated by immunoSEQ multiplex PCR, the TCRdb table keeps only in-frame clones and is missing some. The table records about 150,000 clones, just under 75% of them present only once. The receptor was derived from a woman between 18 and 30 years old in good health and CMV-seronegative. The sequenced sample consisted of PBMCs.

CDR3 loop: CASSPHRDSLWRGYTF. CDR3 DNA: TGTGCCAGCAGCCCCCACCGGGACAGCCTCTGGAGGGGCTACACCTTC. This chain connects TRBV7-8 to TRBJ1-2, with 7 nucleotides matching TRBD1. Germline V gene data show CDR1 as SGHVS and CDR2 as FQNEAQ. The junction had 17 bases not matched to a gene; V was cut back by 5 bases and J by 8 bases. This CDR3 spans 16 amino acids. Full variable domain (remainder filled in from reference TRBV7-8 and TRBJ1-2): GAGVSQSPRYKVAKRGQDVALRCDPISGHVSLFWYQQALGQGPEFLTYFQNEAQLDKSGLPSDRFFAERPEGSVSTLKIQRTQQEDSAVYLCASSPHRDSLWRGYTFGSGTRLTVV.